The sequence of this T cell receptor beta chain was determined in a study of technical replicates of blood from four donors. This table comes from immunoSEQ multiplex PCR, and its TCRdb copy is limited to in-frame clones, with some not included. The sample carries approximately 100,000 clones, 96% recorded once. V was shortened by 1 base and J by 5 bases, with 8 bases between the two germline ends. The CDR3 has 13 amino acids. Germline CDR1 reads SGHAT; CDR2 reads FQNNGV. This TCR was recovered from a human donor in good health. The chain is built from TRBV11-2 and TRBJ2-5; no clear D. Input material: T cells isolated from PBMCs. The CDR3 bases are TGTGCCAGCAGCTTAGTTCGTTCTGAGACCCAGTACTTC. Protein: CASSLVRSETQYF.